This paragraph covers one T cell receptor (beta chain) sequence. The data are from a study of cytomegalovirus exposure and HLA in healthy donors. At the level of the study: Tens of millions of unique TCR sequences came from HLA-typed donors in an early release.

Donors showed nominal health when sampled, although they likely had unrecorded immune exposures. Trimming removed 2 bases from V and 5 bases from J; junction bases left unmatched: 3. Germline V gene data show CDR1 as MDHEN and CDR2 as SYDVKM. The CDR3 is made up of 14 amino acids. 13 Jbeta primers and 60 Vbeta primers were used for the PCR. Data came from immunoSEQ multiplex PCR; TCRdb stores just in-frame clones and leaves some out. The repertoire holds around 130,000 clones, 75% to 85% seen once, with 2.5% to 3% in the top ten. The source is a woman under 30 in good health and CMV-seropositive. Material for sequencing was PBMCs. The chain is built from TRBV28 and TRBJ1-5; 7 nucleotides line up with TRBD1. CDR3 DNA sequence: TGTGCCAGCAGTTTAGACAGGGAGGATCAGCCCCAGCATTTT. This encodes CASSLDREDQPQHF.